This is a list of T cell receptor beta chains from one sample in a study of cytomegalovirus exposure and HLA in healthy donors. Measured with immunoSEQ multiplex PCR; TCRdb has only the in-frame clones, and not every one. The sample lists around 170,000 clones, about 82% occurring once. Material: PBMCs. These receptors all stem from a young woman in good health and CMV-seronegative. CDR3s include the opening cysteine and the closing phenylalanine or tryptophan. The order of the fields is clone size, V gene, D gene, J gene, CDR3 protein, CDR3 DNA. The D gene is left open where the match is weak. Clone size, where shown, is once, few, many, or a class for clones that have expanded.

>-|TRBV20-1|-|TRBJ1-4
CSARQDEKLFF
TGCAGTGCTCGACAGGATGAAAAACTGTTTTTT
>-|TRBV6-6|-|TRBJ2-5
CASSSTFQGITQYF
TGTGCCAGCAGCTCCACCTTCCAGGGGATAACCCAGTACTTC
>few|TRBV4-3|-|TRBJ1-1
CASSRDRNTEAFF
TGCGCCAGCAGCCGTGACAGGAACACTGAAGCTTTCTTT
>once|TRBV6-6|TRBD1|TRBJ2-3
CASSQDRDKDTQYF
TGTGCCAGCAGCCAGGACAGGGATAAAGATACGCAGTATTTT
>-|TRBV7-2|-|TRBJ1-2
CASSRSSGRVEDGYTF
TGTGCCAGCAGCCGTTCAAGCGGGAGGGTTGAAGATGGCTACACCTTC
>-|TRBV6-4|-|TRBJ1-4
CASSDFPGEKLFF
TGTGCCAGCAGTGACTTCCCGGGAGAAAAACTGTTTTTT
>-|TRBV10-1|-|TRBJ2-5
CASSEADSQETQYF
TGCGCCAGCAGTGAGGCGGATAGCCAAGAGACCCAGTACTTC
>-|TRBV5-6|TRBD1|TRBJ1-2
CASSLAGTDKLGYTF
TGTGCCAGCAGCTTGGCCGGGACAGACAAATTGGGCTACACCTTC
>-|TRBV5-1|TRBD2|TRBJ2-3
CASSGFSGGSTDTQYF
TGCGCCAGCAGCGGCTTTAGCGGGGGAAGCACAGATACGCAGTATTTT
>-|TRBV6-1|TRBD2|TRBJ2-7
CASSDWPGGTTYEQYF
TGTGCCAGCAGTGATTGGCCGGGGGGTACTACCTACGAGCAGTACTTC
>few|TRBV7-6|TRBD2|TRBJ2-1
CASSSETSVTYNEQFF
TGTGCCAGCAGCTCCGAGACTAGCGTCACCTACAATGAGCAGTTCTTC
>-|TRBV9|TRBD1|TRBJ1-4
CASSVAQGNEKLFF
TGTGCCAGCAGCGTAGCACAGGGGAATGAAAAACTGTTTTTT
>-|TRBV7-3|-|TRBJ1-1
CASSSTHRVTEAFF
TGTGCCAGCAGCTCCACTCACAGGGTAACTGAAGCTTTCTTT
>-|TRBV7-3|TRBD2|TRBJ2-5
CASSQAGGKQETQYF
TGTGCCAGCAGTCAAGCGGGGGGCAAACAAGAGACCCAGTACTTC
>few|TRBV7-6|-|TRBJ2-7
CASSLSDEQYF
TGTGCCAGCAGCTTATCGGACGAGCAGTACTTC
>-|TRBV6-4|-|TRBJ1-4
CASSDSPFLGRTPNEKLFF
TGTGCCAGCAGCGACAGCCCGTTTTTGGGCAGAACTCCTAATGAAAAACTGTTTTTT
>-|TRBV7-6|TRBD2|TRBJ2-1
CASSLGLAGGPTYNEQFF
TGTGCCAGCAGCTTAGGACTAGCGGGGGGGCCCACCTACAATGAGCAGTTCTTC
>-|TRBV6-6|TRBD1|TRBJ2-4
CASSYRTGPQNIQYF
TGTGCCAGCAGTTACCGGACAGGGCCTCAAAACATTCAGTACTTC
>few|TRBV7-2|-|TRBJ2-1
CASSSRGWGESYNEQFF
TGTGCCAGCAGCTCCCGAGGATGGGGGGAATCCTACAATGAGCAGTTCTTC
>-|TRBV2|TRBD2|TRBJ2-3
CASSPGTSGGAGGWDTQYF
TGTGCCAGCAGCCCCGGGACTAGCGGGGGAGCAGGGGGCTGGGATACGCAGTATTTT
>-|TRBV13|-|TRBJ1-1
CASSHTSEAFF
TGTGCCAGCAGCCACACATCCGAAGCTTTCTTT
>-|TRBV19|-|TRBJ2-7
CASSNGQQYEQYF
TGTGCCAGTAGTAATGGGCAGCAATACGAGCAGTACTTC
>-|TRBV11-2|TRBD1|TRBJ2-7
CASSYVRGPPRGLREQYF
TGTGCCAGCAGTTACGTCAGGGGGCCCCCAAGGGGCTTACGCGAGCAGTACTTC
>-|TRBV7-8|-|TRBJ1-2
CASSLGQEAYYGYTF
TGTGCCAGCAGCTTAGGGCAGGAGGCCTACTATGGCTACACCTTC
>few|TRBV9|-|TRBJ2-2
CASSPRTALTGELFF
TGTGCCAGCAGCCCACGGACAGCCCTCACCGGGGAGCTGTTTTTT
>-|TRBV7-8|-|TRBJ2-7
CASSTGWVSSYEQYF
TGTGCCAGCAGCACAGGTTGGGTGAGCTCCTACGAGCAGTACTTC
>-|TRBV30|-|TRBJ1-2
CAWSEWTNAF
TGTGCCTGGAGTGAGTGGACTAATGCCTTC
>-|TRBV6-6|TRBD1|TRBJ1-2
CASSDRQGNYGYTF
TGTGCCAGCAGTGATAGACAGGGTAACTATGGCTACACCTTC